The next 25 T cell receptor beta chains were all read from a single sample in a study of T cells in localized non-small cell lung cancer. The protocol was immunoSEQ multiplex PCR, while the TCRdb copy is restricted to in-frame clones and leaves out a portion. The table shows 33,000 or so clones, with approximately 80% occurring only once. The specimen comprised peripheral blood, sampled before any cancer treatment. The source of these receptors is a male donor aged 60 or older with stage III squamous cell lung carcinoma.

The genes are TRBV7-2 and TRBJ2-1; 10 nucleotides line up with TRBD2. Germline V gene data show CDR1 as SGHTA and CDR2 as FQGNSA. This CDR3 has 15 residues. With V trimmed by 5 bases and J by 6 bases, 7 bases remained unmatched. In DNA form, the CDR3 reads TGTGCCAGCAGCCCCGCGACTAGCGGGCGCAATGAGCAGTTCTTC. This encodes CASSPATSGRNEQFF.

V usage is TRBV10-1 and J usage is TRBJ2-1, with no clear D. The germline gives CDR1 WNHNN, CDR2 SYGVQD (reference sequence). Trimming stripped 4 bases from V and 6 bases from J, with 10 bases between. This CDR3 spans 13 amino acids. As DNA, the CDR3 is TGCGCCAGCAGTGTAGGAACTACCAATGAGCAGTTCTTC. It translates to CASSVGTTNEQFF.

Of note for this clone: Other DNA sequences within the sample encode an identical CDR3. This rearrangement joins TRBV7-2 to TRBJ2-7, with D possibly being TRBD1 (6 bases). Germline V gene sequence: CDR1 SGHTA, CDR2 FQGNSA. The V and J ends lost 0 bases and 4 bases respectively, with 10 bases between them. The CDR3 has 14 amino acids. CDR3 amino acids: CASSLAGAFYEQYF. In DNA form, the CDR3 reads TGTGCCAGCAGCTTAGCGGGGGCATTTTACGAGCAGTACTTC.

The chain combines TRBV27 with TRBJ1-2, with D unresolved. From germline, CDR1 is MNHEY and CDR2 SMNVEV (reference sequence). Trimming removed 3 bases from V and 6 bases from J, with 11 bases in between. The CDR3 extends over 13 amino acids. This CDR3 is CASSFRQANGYTF. CDR3 DNA: TGTGCCAGCAGTTTTCGGCAGGCTAATGGCTACACCTTC.

This chain connects TRBV9 to TRBJ1-2; TRBD1 matches at 8 bases. This CDR3 region has 12 residues. J was trimmed by 7 bases and V by 4 bases; bases with no gene match: 3. The germline V gene encodes CDR1 SGDLS and CDR2 YYNGEE. CDR3 nucleotides: TGTGCCAGCAGCCGTGACAGGGGTGGCTACACCTTC. Encoded protein: CASSRDRGGYTF.

This clone was detected only a few times. The chain employs TRBV7-9 and TRBJ2-7; D uncertain. The CDR3 totals 15 residues. V was pared by 5 bases and J by 1 base, with 15 bases between. The V gene's germline CDR1 is SEHNR and CDR2 FQNEAQ (reference sequence). As DNA, the CDR3 is TGTGCCAGCAGCGAAGATACAGCTATGTCCTACGAGCAGTACTTC. As protein: CASSEDTAMSYEQYF.

CDR3 in amino acids: CASSLGGGQVGELFF. Written as DNA, the CDR3 is TGTGCCAGCAGCTTAGGAGGGGGCCAAGTCGGGGAGCTGTTTTTT. The chain uses TRBV7-2 and TRBJ2-2; 7 positions match TRBD1. The V gene end was trimmed by 1 base and the J gene end by 7 bases; junction bases not matched to a gene: 6. Germline CDR1 is SGHTA and CDR2 is FQGNSA. There are 15 residues in the CDR3.

V gene TRBV21-1 combines with J gene TRBJ2-3. TRBV21-1 is given as a pseudogene. This CDR3 has 13 amino acids. CDR3 amino acids: CASPGNGSHTQYF. The CDR3 nucleotides are TGTGCCAGCCCTGGGAATGGGTCACATACGCAGTATTTT.

The genes are TRBV7-2 and TRBJ2-1; 14 bases agree with TRBD2. CDR1 and CDR2 from the germline V gene are SGHTA and FQGNSA. The CDR3 contains 15 residues. The V segment lost 5 bases and the J segment 9 bases; nucleotides outside the gene matches: 6. In DNA, the CDR3 is TGTGCCAGCAGCCCGACTAGCGGGAGGGCCACTGAGCAGTTCTTC. Its protein is CASSPTSGRATEQFF.

The chain combines TRBV18 with TRBJ1-1, with D tentatively TRBD1 (5 bases). Looked up from germline, CDR1 is KGHSH and CDR2 is LQKENI. Trimming left V 3 bases short and J 0 bases short, with 8 bases between. CDR3 length: 14 amino acids. This chain's CDR3 is CASSPGRVNTEAFF. CDR3 nucleotides: TGTGCCAGCTCACCGGGACGGGTGAACACTGAAGCTTTCTTT.

The CDR3 region is CASSNGLNYGYTF. CDR3 nucleotide sequence: TGTGCCAGCAGCAACGGGTTAAACTATGGCTACACCTTC. The rearrangement links TRBV2 to TRBJ1-2; no clear D. Trimming removed 6 bases from V and 2 bases from J, with 10 bases in between. The CDR3 is made up of 13 amino acids. CDR1 is SNHLY and CDR2 is FYNNEI in the germline V gene. Full variable domain (rest looked up from reference TRBV2 and TRBJ1-2): EPEVTQTPSHQVTQMGQEVILRCVPISNHLYFYWYRQILGQKVEFLVSFYNNEISEKSEIFDDQFSVERPDGSNFTLKIRSTKLEDSAMYFCASSNGLNYGYTFGSGTRLTVV.

This chain links TRBV30 with TRBJ2-5; a possible D gene is TRBD1 (7 bases). V lost 5 bases, J lost 5 bases, and 15 bases lay in between. The CDR3 has 13 amino acids. Germline loops: CDR1 GTSNPN, CDR2 SVGIG (reference sequence). The CDR3 sequence is CAWSRRGRETQYF. The CDR3 DNA reads as TGTGCCTGGTCCCGGAGGGGGCGGGAGACCCAGTACTTC.

The chain couples TRBV7-6 to TRBJ2-2, with D possibly TRBD2 on 5 matching bases. The CDR3 is 15 residues long. CDR1 and CDR2 (germline): SGHVS, FNYEAQ. Between the trimmed V and J ends, which lost 1 base and 7 bases, there was a span of 13 bases. Here the CDR3 reads CASSLVLAGNGELFF. The CDR3 DNA reads as TGTGCCAGCAGCTTAGTTCTAGCTGGGAACGGGGAGCTGTTTTTT.

The chain recombines TRBV11-2 with TRBJ2-1; the D is unclear. The CDR3 contains 12 residues. V dropped 7 bases and J dropped 7 bases, with 11 bases sitting between them. Germline lookup yields CDR1 SGHAT and CDR2 FQNNGV. The DNA of the CDR3 is TGTGCCAGCACCCGAAGGGCAAATGAGCAGTTCTTC. Its protein product is CASTRRANEQFF. The complete variable domain, with remaining parts taken from reference TRBV11-2 and TRBJ2-1, reads EAGVAQSPRYKIIEKRQSVAFWCNPISGHATLYWYQQILGQGPKLLIQFQNNGVVDDSQLPKDRFSAERLKGVDSTLKIQPAKLEDSAVYLCASTRRANEQFFGPGTRLTVL.

The rearrangement uses TRBV2 and TRBJ1-5; D uncertain. The V gene's germline CDR1 is SNHLY and CDR2 FYNNEI. CDR3 size: 13 residues. V was clipped by 4 bases and J by 6 bases, with 10 bases between them. The CDR3 is CASSGVDGQPQHF. The DNA for the CDR3 is TGTGCCAGCAGTGGGGTCGACGGTCAGCCCCAGCATTTT.

CDR3 loop: CASSVTGGVGSPLHF. The CDR3 DNA follows: TGTGCCAGCAGTGTAACCGGGGGGGTAGGTTCACCCCTCCACTTT. The rearrangement links TRBV6-6 to TRBJ1-6; TRBD1 might be the D (5 bases). CDR3 length: 15 residues. The V gene's germline CDR1 is MNHNY and CDR2 SVGAGI (reference sequence). Trimming stripped 5 bases from V and 9 bases from J, with 17 bases between.

The CDR3 nucleotides read TGTGCCAGTAGTTCGGGACGGGGTAGCGGTGAAAAACTGTTTTTT. As protein: CASSSGRGSGEKLFF. The chain links TRBV19 to TRBJ1-4; TRBD1 might be the D (5 bases). The germline gives CDR1 LNHDA, CDR2 SQIVND (reference sequence). Between the trimmed V and J ends, which lost 5 bases and 7 bases, there was a span of 17 bases. CDR3 size: 15 residues.

The chain carries TRBV18 and TRBJ1-2, with 11 bases that match TRBD1. The CDR3 spans 13 residues. V trimming: 5 bases; J trimming: 6 bases; junction bases outside the gene matches: 2. Germline V lookup: CDR1 KGHSH, CDR2 LQKENI. This chain's CDR3 is CASSLGQGDGYTF. As DNA, the CDR3 is TGTGCCAGCTCATTGGGACAGGGGGATGGCTACACCTTC.

This clone was seen a handful of times. CDR3 sequence (DNA): TGTGCCTGGAGTGCGGGGCCCAATAGCAATCAGCCCCAGCATTTT. This codes for CAWSAGPNSNQPQHF. The rearrangement links TRBV30 to TRBJ1-5, with D maybe TRBD1 (5 bases). The CDR3 extends over 15 amino acids. Per germline, CDR1 GTSNPN and CDR2 SVGIG (reference sequence). V was trimmed by 1 base and J by 0 bases, leaving 10 bases between them.

The rearrangement uses TRBV5-4 and TRBJ1-1; possible D gene TRBD1, 6 bases. Germline V gene data show CDR1 as SGHNT and CDR2 as YYREEE (reference sequence). V was clipped by 4 bases and J by 0 bases, with 10 bases between them. CDR3 length equals 14 residues. The chain's CDR3 is CASSERTVNTEAFF. DNA of the CDR3: TGTGCCAGCAGCGAGCGGACAGTGAACACTGAAGCTTTCTTT.

Only a few counts were recorded for this clone. The chain couples TRBV29-1 to TRBJ2-5; 8 positions agree with TRBD1. The germline CDR1 and CDR2 sequences are SQVTM and ANQGSEA. Germline trimming cut 4 bases from V and 4 bases from J; bases unmatched to any gene: 5. The CDR3 is 13 residues long. CDR3 residues: CSVVPGGGETQYF. The CDR3 coding sequence is TGCAGCGTTGTTCCAGGGGGCGGAGAGACCCAGTACTTC.

The J gene is TRBJ1-1, the V gene TRBV6-1; TRBD1 matches at 8 bases. Germline CDR1 and CDR2: MNHNS and SASEGT. CDR3 length equals 13 residues. The V segment lost 6 bases and the J segment 7 bases; nucleotides outside the gene matches: 7. The CDR3 nucleotides are TGTGCCAGCAGGGCTACAGGGGGGCGTGAAGCTTTCTTT. Protein product: CASRATGGREAFF.

The chain combines TRBV30 with TRBJ2-7; D is unresolved. Germline CDR1 and CDR2: GTSNPN and SVGIG (reference sequence). The CDR3 spans 11 residues. V lost 2 bases, J lost 4 bases, and 6 bases lay in between. CDR3 bases: TGTGCCTGGAGTCCCAGTTACGAGCAGTACTTC. Its translation is CAWSPSYEQYF.

This chain links TRBV29-1 with TRBJ1-4; 10 bases match TRBD1. Germline values: CDR1 SQVTM, CDR2 ANQGSEA. V shed 4 bases and J 0 bases; nucleotides not matched to a gene: 5. This CDR3 is built from 16 residues. The CDR3 coding sequence is TGCAGCGTTGGGGACAGGGGAGCATCAACTAATGAAAAACTGTTTTTT. Its translation is CSVGDRGASTNEKLFF.

V gene TRBV2 combines with J gene TRBJ2-1; TRBD2 agrees at 11 bases. This CDR3 region has 13 residues. From germline, CDR1 is SNHLY and CDR2 FYNNEI. V was pared by 6 bases and J by 7 bases, with 2 bases of the junction left unmatched. The CDR3 nucleotides read TGTGCCAGCAGGTGGACTAGCGGGAATGAGCAGTTCTTC. Protein: CASRWTSGNEQFF.